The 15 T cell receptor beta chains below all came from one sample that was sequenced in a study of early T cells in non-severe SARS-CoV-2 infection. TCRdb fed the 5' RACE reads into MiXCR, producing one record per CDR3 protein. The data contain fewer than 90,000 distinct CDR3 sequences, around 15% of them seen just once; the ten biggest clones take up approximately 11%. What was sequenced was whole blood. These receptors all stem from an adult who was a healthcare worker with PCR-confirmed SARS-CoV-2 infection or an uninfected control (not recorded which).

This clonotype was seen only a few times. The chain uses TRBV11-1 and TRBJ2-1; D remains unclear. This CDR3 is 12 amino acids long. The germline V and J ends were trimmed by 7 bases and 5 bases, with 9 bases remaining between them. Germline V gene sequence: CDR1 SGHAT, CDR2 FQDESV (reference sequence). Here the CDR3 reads CASKQDHNEQFF. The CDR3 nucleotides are TGTGCCAGCAAGCAGGACCACAATGAGCAGTTCTTC. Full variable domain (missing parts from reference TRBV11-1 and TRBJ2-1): EAEVAQSPRYKITEKSQAVAFWCDPISGHATLYWYRQILGQGPELLVQFQDESVVDDSQLPKDRFSAERLKGVDSTLKIQPAELGDSAMYLCASKQDHNEQFFGPGTRLTVL.

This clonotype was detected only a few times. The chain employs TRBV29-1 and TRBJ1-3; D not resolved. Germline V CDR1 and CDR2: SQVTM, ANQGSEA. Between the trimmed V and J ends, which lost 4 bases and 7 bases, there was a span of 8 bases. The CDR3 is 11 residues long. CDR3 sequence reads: CSVVEANTIYF. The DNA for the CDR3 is TGCAGCGTTGTCGAGGCCAACACCATATATTTT.

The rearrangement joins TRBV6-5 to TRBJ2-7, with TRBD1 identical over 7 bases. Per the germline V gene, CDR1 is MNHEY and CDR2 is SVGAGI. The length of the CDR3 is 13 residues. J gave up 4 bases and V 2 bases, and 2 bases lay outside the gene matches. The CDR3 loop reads CASSYATGYEQYF. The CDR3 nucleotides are TGTGCCAGCAGTTACGCGACAGGGTACGAGCAGTACTTC.

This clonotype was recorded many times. Here the CDR3 DNA reads TGCAGCGCCGGGCTTGGAGGTTCCCACTCTGGAAACACCATATATTTT. Protein sequence: CSAGLGGSHSGNTIYF. The rearrangement links TRBV29-1 to TRBJ1-3; no reliable D call. Per the germline V gene, CDR1 is SQVTM and CDR2 is ANQGSEA. V lost 7 bases, J lost 0 bases, and 19 bases lay in between. The CDR3 length is 16 residues. The full variable domain, rest sourced from reference TRBV29-1 and TRBJ1-3, is SAVISQKPSRDICQRGTSLTIQCQVDSQVTMMFWYRQQPGQSLTLIATANQGSEATYESGFVIDKFPISRPNLTFSTLTVSNMSPEDSSIYLCSAGLGGSHSGNTIYFGEGSWLTVV.

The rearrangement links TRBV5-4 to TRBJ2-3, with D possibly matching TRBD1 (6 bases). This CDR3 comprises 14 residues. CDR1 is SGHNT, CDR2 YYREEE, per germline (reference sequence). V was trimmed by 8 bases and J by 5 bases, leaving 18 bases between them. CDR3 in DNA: TGTGCCAGTACCCTGGGGGCTGGTATAGATACGCAGTATTTT. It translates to CASTLGAGIDTQYF.

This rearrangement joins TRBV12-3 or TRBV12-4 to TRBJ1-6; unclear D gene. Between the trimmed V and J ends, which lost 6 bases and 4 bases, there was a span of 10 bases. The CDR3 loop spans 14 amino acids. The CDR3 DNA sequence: TGTGCCAGCAGGCGGACCCGGTATAATTCACCCCTCCACTTT. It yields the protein CASRRTRYNSPLHF.

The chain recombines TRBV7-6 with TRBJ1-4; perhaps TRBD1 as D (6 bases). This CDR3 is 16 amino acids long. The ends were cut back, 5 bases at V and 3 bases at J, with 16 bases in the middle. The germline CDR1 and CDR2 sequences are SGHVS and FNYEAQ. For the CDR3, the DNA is TGTGCCAGCAGCACCGGGACATTCTCTCCTAATGAAAAACTGTTTTTT. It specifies CASSTGTFSPNEKLFF.

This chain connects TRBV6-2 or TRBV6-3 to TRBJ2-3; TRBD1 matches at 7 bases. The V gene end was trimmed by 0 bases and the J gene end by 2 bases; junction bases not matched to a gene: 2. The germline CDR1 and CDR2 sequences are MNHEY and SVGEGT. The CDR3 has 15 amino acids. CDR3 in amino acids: CASSYSGQPTDTQYF. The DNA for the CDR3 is TGTGCCAGCAGTTACTCGGGACAGCCCACAGATACGCAGTATTTT.

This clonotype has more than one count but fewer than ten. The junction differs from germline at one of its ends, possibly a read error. The DNA for the CDR3 is TGTGCCAGCACCCCTGGTGGGACAGGGGGGACCGAGACCCAGTGCTTC. Its translation is CASTPGGTGGTETQCF. V usage is TRBV7-9 and J usage is TRBJ2-5; 11 nucleotides agree with TRBD1. Germline lookup yields CDR1 SEHNR and CDR2 FQNEAQ (reference sequence). There are 16 residues in the CDR3.

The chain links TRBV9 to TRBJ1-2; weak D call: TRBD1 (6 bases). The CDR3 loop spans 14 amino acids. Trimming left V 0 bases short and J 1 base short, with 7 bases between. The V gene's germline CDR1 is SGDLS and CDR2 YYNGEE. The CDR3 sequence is CASSVDRVNYGYTF. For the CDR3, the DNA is TGTGCCAGCAGCGTAGACAGGGTTAACTATGGCTACACCTTC.

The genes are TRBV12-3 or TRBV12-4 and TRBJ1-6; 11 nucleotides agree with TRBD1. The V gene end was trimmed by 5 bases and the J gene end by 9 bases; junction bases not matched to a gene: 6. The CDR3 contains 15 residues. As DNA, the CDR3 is TGTGCCAGCAGTCGGGGGACAGGGGGTAGTTCACCCCTCCACTTT. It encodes CASSRGTGGSSPLHF.

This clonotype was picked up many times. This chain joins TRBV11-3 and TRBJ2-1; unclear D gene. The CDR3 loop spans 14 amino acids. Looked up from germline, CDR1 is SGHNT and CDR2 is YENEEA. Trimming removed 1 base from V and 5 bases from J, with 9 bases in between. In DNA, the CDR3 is TGTGCCAGCAGCTTAGGGGCAGGAAACAATGAGCAGTTCTTC. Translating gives CASSLGAGNNEQFF.

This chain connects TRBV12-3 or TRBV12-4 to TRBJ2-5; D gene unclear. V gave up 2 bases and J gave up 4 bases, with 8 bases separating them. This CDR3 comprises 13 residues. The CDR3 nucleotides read TGTGCCAGCAGTTTAAATGATTTAGAGACCCAGTACTTC. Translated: CASSLNDLETQYF.

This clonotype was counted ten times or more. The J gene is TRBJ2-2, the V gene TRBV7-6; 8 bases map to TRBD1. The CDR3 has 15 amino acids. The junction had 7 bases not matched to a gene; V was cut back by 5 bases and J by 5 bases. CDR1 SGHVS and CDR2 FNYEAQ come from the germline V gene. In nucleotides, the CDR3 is TGTGCCAGCAGCCTCACAGGGGGGCGGACCGGGGAGCTGTTTTTT. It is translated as CASSLTGGRTGELFF.

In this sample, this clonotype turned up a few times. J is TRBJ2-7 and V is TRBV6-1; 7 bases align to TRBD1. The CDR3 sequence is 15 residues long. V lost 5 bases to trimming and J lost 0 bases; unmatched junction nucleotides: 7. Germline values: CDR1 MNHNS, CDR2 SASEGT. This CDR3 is CASSKDRLSSYEQYF. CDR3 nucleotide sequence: TGTGCCAGCAGTAAGGACAGGCTTAGCTCCTACGAGCAGTACTTC.